Listed below are T cell receptor beta chains from one sample, sequenced in a study of blood T cell repertoires in COVID-19. Data came from immunoSEQ multiplex PCR; TCRdb stores just in-frame clones and leaves some out. The table records roughly 180,000 clones, about four fifths of them present only once. The material sequenced was PBMCs or T cells enriched from blood (not recorded which). The receptors shown here come from a man in his forties or fifties who had recovered from COVID-19. CDR3s include the opening cysteine and the closing phenylalanine or tryptophan. D genes are given only for firm matches. The size entry is marked missing in some rows and otherwise reads once, few, many or a size class.

J gene: TRBJ2-2; clone size: NA; D gene: NA; CDR3 length: 16; V gene: TRBV24-1; CDR3 DNA: TGTGCCACCAGTGATTCCTGGAGGTCGAGCACCGGGGAGCTGTTTTTT; CDR3 protein: CATSDSWRSSTGELFF
J gene: TRBJ1-5; clone size: NA; D gene: NA; CDR3 length: 17; V gene: TRBV7-9; CDR3 DNA: TGTGCCAGCAGTTTTGGGGGATTTATGAGGTCACAGGGGCCCCAGCATTTT; CDR3 protein: CASSFGGFMRSQGPQHF
J gene: TRBJ1-5; clone size: NA; D gene: NA; CDR3 length: 15; V gene: TRBV28; CDR3 DNA: TGTGCCAGCAGTCCATCGGAGTTTAGCAATCAGCCCCAGCATTTT; CDR3 protein: CASSPSEFSNQPQHF
J gene: TRBJ1-1; clone size: NA; D gene: NA; CDR3 length: 15; V gene: TRBV11-2; CDR3 DNA: TGTGCCAGCAGCTTGGGTTGGGGAGAGAACACTGAAGCTTTCTTT; CDR3 protein: CASSLGWGENTEAFF
J gene: TRBJ2-2; clone size: NA; D gene: TRBD1; CDR3 length: 17; V gene: TRBV24-1; CDR3 DNA: TGTGCCACCAGTGATTCATTGGGACAGGGGGGTACCGGGGAGCTGTTTTTT; CDR3 protein: CATSDSLGQGGTGELFF
J gene: TRBJ2-2; clone size: NA; D gene: NA; CDR3 length: 15; V gene: TRBV2; CDR3 DNA: TGTGCCAGCAGTGAACAGGCGGGACGCACCGGGGAGCTGTTTTTT; CDR3 protein: CASSEQAGRTGELFF
J gene: TRBJ1-1; clone size: NA; D gene: NA; CDR3 length: 13; V gene: TRBV5-5; CDR3 DNA: TGTGCCAGCAGCTTGGGGAGGAACACTGAAGCTTTCTTT; CDR3 protein: CASSLGRNTEAFF
J gene: TRBJ2-5; clone size: NA; D gene: NA; CDR3 length: 13; V gene: TRBV6-5; CDR3 DNA: TGTGCCAGCAGTTACTGGCGGGGAGAGACCCAGTACTTC; CDR3 protein: CASSYWRGETQYF
J gene: TRBJ2-1; clone size: NA; D gene: TRBD2; CDR3 length: 16; V gene: TRBV2; CDR3 DNA: TGTGCCAGCAGACCCGGCGGGACTAGAGGGTACAATGAGCAGTTCTTC; CDR3 protein: CASRPGGTRGYNEQFF
J gene: TRBJ2-5; clone size: NA; D gene: NA; CDR3 length: 16; V gene: TRBV18; CDR3 DNA: TGTGCCAGCTCACCCATATTCGGCCCGCGAGGGGAGACCCAGTACTTC; CDR3 protein: CASSPIFGPRGETQYF
J gene: TRBJ1-4; clone size: NA; D gene: TRBD1; CDR3 length: 17; V gene: TRBV20-1; CDR3 DNA: TGCAGTGCTAGTTCCGGGACAGGGAGATTACGCGGTGAAAAACTGTTTTTT; CDR3 protein: CSASSGTGRLRGEKLFF
J gene: TRBJ2-2; clone size: NA; D gene: NA; CDR3 length: 13; V gene: TRBV29-1; CDR3 DNA: TGCAGCGTTGGACCTCGGGGGTCCGGGGAGCTGTTTTTT; CDR3 protein: CSVGPRGSGELFF
J gene: TRBJ1-6; clone size: NA; D gene: TRBD1; CDR3 length: 16; V gene: TRBV7-2; CDR3 DNA: TGTGCCAGCAGCTTATATAGGACAGGGCCGAATTCACCCCTCCACTTT; CDR3 protein: CASSLYRTGPNSPLHF
J gene: TRBJ1-2; clone size: once; D gene: NA; CDR3 length: 11; V gene: TRBV19; CDR3 DNA: TGTGCCAGTTGGGGGCCGTATGGCTACACCTTC; CDR3 protein: CASWGPYGYTF
J gene: TRBJ2-3; clone size: NA; D gene: NA; CDR3 length: 15; V gene: TRBV5-4; CDR3 DNA: TGTGCCAGCAGCTTACGGGGGGCCCCCACAGATACGCAGTATTTT; CDR3 protein: CASSLRGAPTDTQYF
J gene: TRBJ2-5; clone size: NA; D gene: TRBD2; CDR3 length: 16; V gene: TRBV5-4; CDR3 DNA: TGTGCCAGCAGCTTGCCCCTAGCGGGAGGTAGAGAGACCCAGTACTTC; CDR3 protein: CASSLPLAGGRETQYF
J gene: TRBJ1-5; clone size: NA; D gene: NA; CDR3 length: 15; V gene: TRBV15; CDR3 DNA: TGTGCCACCAGCAGTGGCGGAAATAGCAATCAGCCCCAGCATTTT; CDR3 protein: CATSSGGNSNQPQHF
J gene: TRBJ1-1; clone size: NA; D gene: NA; CDR3 length: 13; V gene: TRBV6-1; CDR3 DNA: TGTGCCAGCAGTGAACAGGGGACCACTGAAGCTTTCTTT; CDR3 protein: CASSEQGTTEAFF
J gene: TRBJ2-3; clone size: NA; D gene: NA; CDR3 length: 16; V gene: TRBV28; CDR3 DNA: TGTGCCAGCAGCCTACTACCGATGCCTAGCACAGATACGCAGTATTTT; CDR3 protein: CASSLLPMPSTDTQYF
J gene: TRBJ1-6; clone size: NA; D gene: NA; CDR3 length: 16; V gene: TRBV5-1; CDR3 DNA: TGCGCCAGCAGCTCCTCATTACTCCGTCCAAATTCACCCCTCCACTTT; CDR3 protein: CASSSSLLRPNSPLHF
J gene: TRBJ1-1; clone size: NA; D gene: NA; CDR3 length: 13; V gene: TRBV9; CDR3 DNA: TGTGCCAGCAGCCCGGGGGGGGGCGGTGAAGCTTTCTTT; CDR3 protein: CASSPGGGGEAFF
J gene: TRBJ1-5; clone size: NA; D gene: NA; CDR3 length: 13; V gene: TRBV19; CDR3 DNA: TGTGCCAGTAGTATAGACGGCAATCAGCCCCAGCATTTT; CDR3 protein: CASSIDGNQPQHF